This TCR beta chain appears in the sequencing data of a study of blood T cell repertoires in COVID-19. Overall study: Material from acute and convalescent COVID-19 was sourced from the United States, Italy and Spain. In each case, the material was cDNA or gDNA derived from T cells, B-cell-depleted T cells, or PBMCs.

CDR1 is SNHLY and CDR2 is FYNNEI in the germline V gene. The CDR3 runs to 16 residues. Losses at the gene ends were 7 bases for V and 10 bases for J; bases not matched to a gene: 14. Original processing notes: Reference gene primer amplification gave estimated nucleated cell counts. Method: immunoSEQ multiplex PCR; TCRdb's copy keeps in-frame clones and lacks some. The V and J calls and the clone size are those of that table, but D and trimming were determined from the DNA. The repertoire includes approximately 100,000 clones, over 75% of them detected once, and around 12% sits in the top ten. The sequence derives from a human donor in a cohort sampled during active COVID-19. Sequenced: peripheral blood. The V and J genes are TRBV2 and TRBJ2-1; 12 nucleotides agree with TRBD2. This CDR3 is CASTPTSGGYPNEQFF. For the CDR3, the DNA is TGTGCCAGCACCCCGACTAGCGGGGGATATCCGAACGAGCAGTTCTTC.